Detailed here is one T cell receptor beta chain. Its antigen is not identified. Germline V CDR1 and CDR2: MNHEY, SMNVEV (reference sequence). Trimming took 4 bases from V and 7 from J, leaving 17 bases between them. CDR3 length equals 15 residues. These data come from a study of T cell repertoires in cytomegalovirus infection. Study-wide background: CMV epitopes that were recently identified and HLA-C-restricted were used alongside well-studied HLA-B-restricted ones. Both CMV infection and a matching HLA type were indicated by public TCR beta signatures. Study observations and caveats: The ex vivo response showed dominance by HLA-C-restricted CMV-specific TCR beta clonotypes.

In TCRdb, the reads were re-called with MiXCR into one record per CDR3 protein. Here the sample spans about 310,000 distinct CDR3 sequences, around 25% being singletons. This clonotype originated in a human donor in good health (CMV status not recorded). Some clones in this sample may be carry-over from other donors' samples. The sample in question was cultured PBMCs, obtained from culture after CMV antigen stimulation. The V gene is TRBV27, the J gene TRBJ1-5; the D is unclear. CDR3 DNA sequence: TGTGCCAGCAGTTCCGCTCGGCAGGCGGGCCAGCCCCAGCATTTT. Translated: CASSSARQAGQPQHF.